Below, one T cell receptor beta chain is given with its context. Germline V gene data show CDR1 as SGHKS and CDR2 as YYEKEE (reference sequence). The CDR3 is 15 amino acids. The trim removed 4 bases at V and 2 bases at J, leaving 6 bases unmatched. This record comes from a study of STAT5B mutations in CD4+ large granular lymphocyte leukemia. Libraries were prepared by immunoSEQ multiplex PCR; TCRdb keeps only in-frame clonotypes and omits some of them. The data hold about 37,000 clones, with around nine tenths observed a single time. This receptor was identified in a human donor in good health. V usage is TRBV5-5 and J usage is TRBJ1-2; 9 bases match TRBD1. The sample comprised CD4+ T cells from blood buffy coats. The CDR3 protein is CASSPLTGGNYGYTF. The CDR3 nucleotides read TGTGCCAGCAGCCCGTTGACAGGGGGGAACTATGGCTACACCTTC.